The 32 T cell receptor beta chains presented below share a single source sample, sequenced in a study of OX40 agonist ivuxolimab in advanced cancers. The data were produced by immunoSEQ multiplex PCR, yet TCRdb's version contains in-frame clones alone and is incomplete. The sample consists of about 67,000 clones, more than 75% of them appearing once. Sample: CD4+ or CD8+ T cells sorted from blood, taken in a trial of the OX40 agonist ivuxolimab. These receptors were collected from an adult with an advanced solid tumor such as melanoma, head and neck, liver or kidney cancer.

V usage is TRBV6-1 and J usage is TRBJ2-1, with TRBD2 matching 13 bases. This CDR3 has 15 residues. Germline V lookup: CDR1 MNHNS, CDR2 SASEGT. Trimming at V came to 6 bases and at J to 5 bases, leaving 4 bases not matched to a gene. The CDR3 spells CASRAGTSGNNEQFF. CDR3 bases: TGTGCCAGCAGGGCAGGGACTAGCGGGAACAATGAGCAGTTCTTC.

The chain has TRBV18 and TRBJ2-3; TRBD1 matches at 7 bases. The CDR3 is 15 residues long. Germline CDR1 is KGHSH and CDR2 is LQKENI. V trimming: 2 bases; J trimming: 1 base; junction bases outside the gene matches: 3. CDR3 nucleotides: TGTGCCAGCTCACCAAGGACAGGCGGCACAGATACGCAGTATTTT. Protein: CASSPRTGGTDTQYF.

The chain uses TRBV30 and TRBJ2-5, with 10 bases lining up with TRBD2. This CDR3 has 17 residues. After removal of 0 bases from V and 1 base from J, the junction contained 8 bases not matched to a gene. CDR1 is GTSNPN, CDR2 SVGIG, per germline (reference sequence). CDR3: CAWSVGLAGVLQETQYF. Here the CDR3 DNA reads TGTGCCTGGAGTGTGGGGCTAGCGGGAGTGCTCCAAGAGACCCAGTACTTC.

The chain is built from TRBV7-2 and TRBJ2-5; no definite D call. Trimming removed 0 bases at V and 4 bases at J, with 6 bases between. Germline assignment: CDR1 SGHTA and CDR2 FQGNSA. This CDR3 comprises 13 residues. The chain's CDR3 is CASSLAEGETQYF. The CDR3 DNA follows: TGTGCCAGCAGCTTAGCCGAAGGAGAGACCCAGTACTTC.

The chain links TRBV9 to TRBJ2-1, with D possibly being TRBD2 (7 bases). This CDR3 spans 14 amino acids. Per germline, CDR1 SGDLS and CDR2 YYNGEE. Trimming stripped 5 bases from V and 4 bases from J, with 13 bases between. The CDR3 nucleotides are TGTGCCAGCAGTTCTAGCGGACAGTACAATGAGCAGTTCTTC. Encoded protein: CASSSSGQYNEQFF. The full variable domain, in which reference TRBV9 and TRBJ2-1 provide the parts outside the CDR3, is DSGVTQTPKHLITATGQRVTLRCSPRSGDLSVYWYQQSLDQGLQFLIQYYNGEERAKGNILERFSAQQFPDLHSELNLSSLELGDSALYFCASSSSGQYNEQFFGPGTRLTVL.

The chain is built from TRBV28 and TRBJ2-3; D perhaps matches TRBD1 (5 bases). The CDR3 runs 14 residues. Germline V gene lookup returns CDR1 MDHEN and CDR2 SYDVKM. With 7 bases removed from V and 5 bases from J, the gap between germline ends came to 16 bases. The DNA of the CDR3 is TGTGCCAGCACCAAACCCCAGGGAAGAGATACGCAGTATTTT. Amino acids: CASTKPQGRDTQYF.

This clone was observed a handful of times. J is TRBJ1-1 and V is TRBV29-1; the D is unclear. The V end was cut by 4 bases, the J end by 0 bases, with 9 bases between. Germline V gene lookup returns CDR1 SQVTM and CDR2 ANQGSEA. CDR3 size: 13 residues. CDR3 nucleotides: TGCAGCGTTGGTACAGTTTTGAACACTGAAGCTTTCTTT. Its translation is CSVGTVLNTEAFF.

This clone was counted a single time. The chain couples TRBV4-2 to TRBJ2-3; no clear D. The V gene's germline CDR1 is LGHNA and CDR2 YNFKEQ. CDR3 length equals 12 residues. Trimming left V 4 bases short and J 4 bases short, with 6 bases between. CDR3: CASSPESDTQYF. CDR3 coding DNA: TGTGCCAGCAGCCCAGAGTCAGATACGCAGTATTTT.

The V gene is TRBV11-2, the J gene TRBJ2-7; 11 nucleotides line up with TRBD1. V shed 2 bases, J shed 3 bases, and the junction held 3 bases outside the gene matches. CDR1 is SGHAT, CDR2 FQNNGV, per germline. This CDR3 region has 15 residues. The chain's CDR3 is CASSLRTGGHYEQYF. In DNA, the CDR3 is TGTGCCAGCAGCTTAAGGACAGGGGGCCACTACGAGCAGTACTTC. The whole variable domain, remainder taken from reference TRBV11-2 and TRBJ2-7, is EAGVAQSPRYKIIEKRQSVAFWCNPISGHATLYWYQQILGQGPKLLIQFQNNGVVDDSQLPKDRFSAERLKGVDSTLKIQPAKLEDSAVYLCASSLRTGGHYEQYFGPGTRLTVT.

This clone was seen only once. This chain connects TRBV5-6 to TRBJ2-7; 9 nucleotides line up with TRBD1. Trimming took 0 bases from V and 7 from J; bases not matched to a gene: 11. The CDR3 is 16 residues long. Germline CDR1 is SGHDT and CDR2 is YYEEEE. CDR3 in amino acids: CASSLATGTGLREQYF. For the CDR3, the DNA is TGTGCCAGCAGCTTGGCGACCGGGACAGGGTTAAGGGAGCAGTACTTC.

The V gene is TRBV28, the J gene TRBJ2-1, with TRBD2 identical over 7 bases. Germline lookup yields CDR1 MDHEN and CDR2 SYDVKM. The junction had 14 bases not matched to a gene; V was cut back by 1 base and J by 5 bases. The CDR3 is 18 amino acids. This CDR3 reads CASSLSLAAPTDHNEQFF. CDR3 in DNA: TGTGCCAGCAGTTTATCTCTAGCGGCCCCGACGGACCACAATGAGCAGTTCTTC.

This rearrangement joins TRBV19 to TRBJ2-4; the match to TRBD1 covers 9 bases. The V segment lost 5 bases and the J segment 8 bases; nucleotides outside the gene matches: 4. CDR1 is LNHDA and CDR2 is SQIVND in the germline V gene (reference sequence). CDR3 length equals 13 residues. The DNA of the CDR3 is TGTGCCAGTAGTGTCCGGGACAGGGACATTCAGTACTTC. Encoded protein: CASSVRDRDIQYF.

The rearrangement uses TRBV9 and TRBJ2-1; TRBD1 matches 9 bases. The J segment lost 2 bases and the V segment lost 3 bases, leaving 3 bases of the junction unmatched. The germline V gene encodes CDR1 SGDLS and CDR2 YYNGEE. There are 15 residues in the CDR3. CDR3 loop: CASSAGTGTYNEQFF. In DNA form, the CDR3 reads TGTGCCAGCAGCGCGGGGACAGGGACCTACAATGAGCAGTTCTTC.

This chain links TRBV11-3 with TRBJ2-5; D perhaps matches TRBD2 (6 bases). The V end lost 5 bases, the J end lost 3 bases, and 10 bases lay between the germline ends. The CDR3 consists of 13 residues. From germline, CDR1 is SGHNT and CDR2 YENEEA. CDR3 protein: CASSQEREETQYF. The CDR3 coding sequence is TGTGCCAGCAGCCAAGAGCGGGAAGAGACCCAGTACTTC.

The chain couples TRBV7-6 to TRBJ2-5, with a weak D call TRBD1 (5 bases). The CDR3 runs to 16 residues. Germline V CDR1 and CDR2: SGHVS, FNYEAQ. The ends were cut back, 2 bases at V and 3 bases at J, with 16 bases in the middle. The CDR3 DNA follows: TGTGCCAGCAGCTTAATTGGGCGGCAGGGCAAAGAGACCCAGTACTTC. Residues: CASSLIGRQGKETQYF.

The rearrangement links TRBV11-1 to TRBJ2-7; maybe TRBD1 (6 bases). There are 14 residues in the CDR3. Trimming left V 0 bases short and J 1 base short, with 7 bases between. CDR1 is SGHAT, CDR2 FQDESV, per germline (reference sequence). This chain's CDR3 is CASSLAGQSYEQYF. The DNA for the CDR3 is TGTGCCAGCAGCTTAGCCGGACAGTCCTACGAGCAGTACTTC.

The chain employs TRBV27 and TRBJ1-2, with 8 bases matching TRBD1. Germline lookup yields CDR1 MNHEY and CDR2 SMNVEV (reference sequence). The CDR3 has 13 amino acids. After removal of 10 bases from V and 5 bases from J, the junction contained 9 bases not matched to a gene. For the CDR3, the DNA is TGTGCCACATCCTCTCAGGGGGCGTATGGCTACACCTTC. It translates to CATSSQGAYGYTF.

The chain joins TRBV5-4 to TRBJ2-1, with D unresolved. The CDR3 is 16 residues long. Trimming took 1 base from V and 0 from J, leaving 11 bases between them. In germline, CDR1 is SGHNT, CDR2 YYREEE (reference sequence). CDR3 sequence (DNA): TGTGCCAGCAGCTTGTACGCGTCGAGCTCCTACAATGAGCAGTTCTTC. Amino acid sequence: CASSLYASSSYNEQFF.

The chain joins TRBV5-1 to TRBJ2-7; perhaps D is TRBD1 or TRBD2 (6 bases each). V was shortened by 0 bases and J by 2 bases, with 15 bases between the two germline ends. This CDR3 is built from 16 residues. The V gene's germline CDR1 is SGHRS and CDR2 YFSETQ. The CDR3 coding sequence is TGCGCCAGCAGCTTGGAACCAGGGGAGGTAACCTACGAGCAGTACTTC. Its protein is CASSLEPGEVTYEQYF.

The chain recombines TRBV5-6 with TRBJ1-5, with D perhaps matching TRBD1 (6 bases). Per the germline V gene, CDR1 is SGHDT and CDR2 is YYEEEE. The length of the CDR3 is 14 residues. Trimming shortened V by 4 bases and J by 5 bases, and 13 bases separated the two germline ends. The DNA of the CDR3 is TGTGCCAGCAGCAGCCCAGGGGAGGATCAGCCCCAGCATTTT. This codes for CASSSPGEDQPQHF.

This chain joins TRBV7-3 and TRBJ2-7, with 7 bases aligning to TRBD1. In germline, CDR1 is SGHTA, CDR2 FQGTGA. V lost 2 bases and J lost 2; bases outside the gene matches: 3. There are 14 residues in the CDR3. The CDR3 nucleotides are TGTGCCAGCAGCTTAGGGGGACAGACCTACGAGCAGTACTTC. Its translation: CASSLGGQTYEQYF. Full variable domain (rest looked up from reference TRBV7-3 and TRBJ2-7): GAGVSQTPSNKVTEKGKYVELRCDPISGHTALYWYRQSLGQGPEFLIYFQGTGAADDSGLPNDRFFAVRPEGSVSTLKIQRTERGDSAVYLCASSLGGQTYEQYFGPGTRLTVT.

The chain has TRBV9 and TRBJ1-1; 10 bases align to TRBD1. Germline assignment: CDR1 SGDLS and CDR2 YYNGEE. Germline trimming cut 0 bases from V and 4 bases from J; bases unmatched to any gene: 6. CDR3 length: 16 residues. The CDR3 region is CASSVAPRTGGTEAFF. The CDR3, as DNA: TGTGCCAGCAGCGTAGCCCCTCGGACAGGGGGCACTGAAGCTTTCTTT.

The genes are TRBV5-4 and TRBJ1-2; 7 nucleotides match TRBD1. The CDR3 runs 14 residues. The ends lost 0 bases at V and 3 bases at J; junction bases unmatched: 2. In germline, CDR1 is SGHNT, CDR2 YYREEE (reference sequence). The CDR3 loop reads CASSLGGTDYGYTF. The CDR3 region has the DNA TGTGCCAGCAGCTTGGGGGGGACAGACTATGGCTACACCTTC. Combining the CDR3 with reference TRBV5-4 and TRBJ1-2 gives the whole variable domain ETGVTQSPTHLIKTRGQQVTLRCSSQSGHNTVSWYQQALGQGPQFIFQYYREEENGRGNFPPRFSGLQFPNYSSELNVNALELDDSALYLCASSLGGTDYGYTFGSGTRLTVV.

The chain is built from TRBV5-1 and TRBJ2-5; perhaps TRBD1 as D (6 bases). Trimming cost V 4 bases and J 5 bases, with 12 bases left between them. The CDR3 is 13 amino acids. Germline assignment: CDR1 SGHRS and CDR2 YFSETQ. The CDR3 nucleotides are TGCGCCAGCAGCCAGGGGTCGAGGGAGACCCAGTACTTC. Residues: CASSQGSRETQYF. Looking up the rest from reference TRBV5-1 and TRBJ2-5 gives the full variable domain: KAGVTQTPRYLIKTRGQQVTLSCSPISGHRSVSWYQQTPGQGLQFLFEYFSETQRNKGNFPGRFSGRQFSNSRSEMNVSTLELGDSALYLCASSQGSRETQYFGPGTRLLVL.

The CDR3: CASSRTGNTEAFF. The CDR3 region has the DNA TGTGCCAGCAGCCGTACAGGGAACACTGAAGCTTTCTTT. The rearrangement uses TRBV7-9 and TRBJ1-1, with D possibly matching TRBD1 (5 bases). Germline CDR1 and CDR2: SEHNR and FQNEAQ (reference sequence). This CDR3 is built from 13 residues. The V gene lost 5 bases and the J gene lost 1 base, with 8 bases spanning the gap.

This chain connects TRBV9 to TRBJ2-2, with a possible D match to TRBD2 (5 bases). The V end lost 0 bases, the J end lost 4 bases, and 13 bases lay between the germline ends. Germline CDR1 reads SGDLS; CDR2 reads YYNGEE. There are 16 residues in the CDR3. CDR3 protein: CASSVGSGVLTGELFF. In DNA, the CDR3 is TGTGCCAGCAGCGTAGGATCCGGGGTCCTCACCGGGGAGCTGTTTTTT.

This chain uses TRBV19 with TRBJ2-3, with a weak D call TRBD1 (5 bases). The length of the CDR3 is 13 residues. Per germline, CDR1 LNHDA and CDR2 SQIVND (reference sequence). The V gene lost 5 bases and the J gene lost 3 bases, with 9 bases spanning the gap. In DNA form, the CDR3 reads TGTGCCAGTAGTCCAAGACAGACAGATACGCAGTATTTT. Protein product: CASSPRQTDTQYF.

V is TRBV21-1 and J is TRBJ2-2; the table gives TRBD2 as D, unverified against the DNA. TRBV21-1 constitutes a pseudogene. The CDR3 is 20 amino acids. The CDR3 region has the DNA TGTGCCAGCAGCCTTCTACCGGGACTAGCGGGAGGGACGAACACCGGGGAGCTGTTTTTT. Its protein product is CASSLLPGLAGGTNTGELFF.

The chain links TRBV11-2 to TRBJ2-1, with a weak D call TRBD2 (7 bases). Germline V gene data show CDR1 as SGHAT and CDR2 as FQNNGV. V was shortened by 6 bases and J by 6 bases, with 18 bases between the two germline ends. The CDR3 length is 15 residues. The CDR3 nucleotides read TGTGCCAGCAGTCCTGAGGGGGGGGCAGGCAATGAGCAGTTCTTC. This encodes CASSPEGGAGNEQFF.

The gene calls are TRBV7-6 and TRBJ2-5, with D tentatively TRBD1 (5 bases). The tail of the sequence fits TRBJ2-7 better, so the J call may be wrong. Germline V gene sequence: CDR1 SGHVS, CDR2 FNYEAQ. The CDR3 runs 13 residues. The CDR3 sequence: CASSSYAGSEQYF. CDR3 nucleotide sequence: TGTGCCAGCAGCTCCTATGCAGGGTCCGAGCAGTACTTC.

This clone was found once. This sequence joins TRBV6-5 and TRBJ2-5; 10 bases agree with TRBD2. V lost 0 bases, J lost 5 bases, and 6 bases stayed unmatched. The CDR3 loop spans 16 amino acids. Germline V gene lookup returns CDR1 MNHEY and CDR2 SVGAGI. The CDR3: CASSYSSGGAGETQYF. The CDR3 DNA reads TGTGCCAGCAGTTACTCCAGCGGGGGGGCCGGGGAGACCCAGTACTTC.

This CDR3 is CASSQDNGNYEQYF. The CDR3 coding sequence is TGCGCCAGCAGCCAAGATAACGGAAACTACGAGCAGTACTTC. The chain carries TRBV4-1 and TRBJ2-7; no clear D. There are 14 residues in the CDR3. Per the germline V gene, CDR1 is MGHRA and CDR2 is YSYEKL. Trimming took off 0 bases at V and 3 bases at J, with 9 bases between the two ends.